Below, 32 T cell receptor beta chains from the same sample are listed, as sequenced in a study of siplizumab effects on memory and regulatory T cells. Measured with immunoSEQ multiplex PCR; TCRdb has only the in-frame clones, and not every one. The table has over 100,000 clones, just over 90% seen once. Specimen: non-Treg CD4+ T cells sorted from blood. The receptors were sampled from a human donor in good health.

The chain combines TRBV19 with TRBJ2-3; TRBD1 aligns across 7 bases. Germline CDR1 reads LNHDA; CDR2 reads SQIVND (reference sequence). CDR3 length equals 17 residues. V was pared by 6 bases and J by 1 base, with 13 bases of the junction left unmatched. CDR3 nucleotides: TGTGCCAGTAGATCTAGGTGGGGCACAGGGGGCACAGATACGCAGTATTTT. Its translation: CASRSRWGTGGTDTQYF.

This chain links TRBV5-6 with TRBJ1-2; no clear D. Per germline, CDR1 SGHDT and CDR2 YYEEEE. Between the trimmed V and J ends, which lost 4 bases and 1 base, there was a span of 14 bases. CDR3 size: 15 residues. This CDR3 reads CASSPDGSINYGYTF. In nucleotides, the CDR3 is TGTGCCAGCAGCCCAGACGGATCAATTAACTATGGCTACACCTTC.

V gene TRBV5-1 combines with J gene TRBJ1-4; no clear D gene. The CDR3 totals 15 residues. Trimming shortened V by 1 base and J by 5 bases, and 12 bases separated the two germline ends. The germline V gene has CDR1 SGHRS and CDR2 YFSETQ. The CDR3 here is CASSLSRQVNEKLFF. CDR3 coding DNA: TGCGCCAGCAGCTTGTCGCGGCAGGTGAATGAAAAACTGTTTTTT.

This sequence joins TRBV10-2 and TRBJ2-3, with D possibly TRBD2 on 7 matching bases. The CDR3 runs to 14 residues. The V gene's germline CDR1 is WSHSY and CDR2 SAAADI. Trimming removed 3 bases from V and 3 bases from J, with 10 bases in between. The CDR3 region is CASSEGGGTDTQYF. CDR3 nucleotide sequence: TGCGCCAGCAGTGAAGGGGGGGGTACAGATACGCAGTATTTT.

This clone was counted a single time. The chain uses TRBV28 and TRBJ2-7; D uncertain. This CDR3 comprises 15 residues. Germline lookup yields CDR1 MDHEN and CDR2 SYDVKM. V dropped 5 bases and J dropped 2 bases, with 16 bases sitting between them. CDR3 sequence: CASSPSRARTYEQYF. CDR3 coding DNA: TGTGCCAGCAGTCCATCCCGGGCCCGGACCTACGAGCAGTACTTC.

This chain joins TRBV7-2 and TRBJ2-5, with 7 bases lining up with TRBD1. Germline V gives CDR1 SGHTA, CDR2 FQGNSA. This CDR3 is built from 14 residues. With V trimmed by 5 bases and J by 5 bases, 8 bases remained unmatched. CDR3 nucleotide sequence: TGTGCCAGCAGCAGAAACAGGGGTACGGAGACCCAGTACTTC. Translated, it gives CASSRNRGTETQYF. Full variable domain (missing parts from reference TRBV7-2 and TRBJ2-5): GAGVSQSPSNKVTEKGKDVELRCDPISGHTALYWYRQSLGQGLEFLIYFQGNSAPDKSGLPSDRFSAERTGGSVSTLTIQRTQQEDSAVYLCASSRNRGTETQYFGPGTRLLVL.

The rearrangement uses TRBV7-3 and TRBJ2-3; possible D gene TRBD2, 5 bases. The CDR3 sequence is 14 residues long. Trimming removed 5 bases at V and 7 bases at J, with 16 bases between. Germline loops: CDR1 SGHTA, CDR2 FQGTGA. The CDR3 spells CASSPTPGFNTQYF. The CDR3, as DNA: TGTGCCAGCAGCCCCACCCCGGGATTTAATACGCAGTATTTT.

The rearrangement uses TRBV6-6 and TRBJ2-7; the D is unclear. The CDR3 length is 14 residues. Trimming took 4 bases from V and 0 from J, leaving 10 bases between them. Germline lookup yields CDR1 MNHNY and CDR2 SVGAGI (reference sequence). This CDR3 is CASSWATRSYEQYF. In nucleotides, the CDR3 is TGTGCCAGCAGTTGGGCAACTCGCTCCTACGAGCAGTACTTC.

The rearrangement links TRBV9 to TRBJ2-3; TRBD2 aligns across 11 bases. The CDR3 spans 16 residues. CDR1 SGDLS and CDR2 YYNGEE come from the germline V gene. Losses at the gene ends were 0 bases for V and 1 base for J; bases not matched to a gene: 1. The CDR3 DNA follows: TGTGCCAGCAGCGTAGCACTAGCGGGGGGCACAGATACGCAGTATTTT. This encodes CASSVALAGGTDTQYF.

The chain couples TRBV10-3 to TRBJ2-3; 8 bases match TRBD2. CDR1 ENHRY and CDR2 SYGVKD come from the germline V gene. The CDR3 consists of 17 residues. The ends lost 6 bases at V and 3 bases at J; junction bases unmatched: 14. CDR3 sequence reads: CAIRPAGAGVRTDTQYF. The CDR3 DNA reads TGTGCCATCAGACCAGCGGGGGCGGGTGTGCGAACAGATACGCAGTATTTT.

This clone was seen once. The chain uses TRBV19 and TRBJ1-1; D call uncertain. Germline values: CDR1 LNHDA, CDR2 SQIVND (reference sequence). The CDR3 extends over 13 amino acids. Trimming pared 3 bases from V and 3 bases from J, leaving 8 bases between. The CDR3, as DNA: TGTGCCAGTAGTATTTCTAGGGACACTGAAGCTTTCTTT. Residues: CASSISRDTEAFF.

This chain uses TRBV7-2 with TRBJ1-5; D gene unclear. The CDR3 contains 13 residues. The V and J ends lost 1 base and 11 bases respectively, with 12 bases between them. CDR1 and CDR2 from the germline V gene are SGHTA and FQGNSA. CDR3 sequence (DNA): TGTGCCAGCAGCTTAGTCGGGTCTAGGGCCCAGCATTTT. Its protein is CASSLVGSRAQHF.

This clone was detected only once. The chain combines TRBV7-9 with TRBJ2-7; no firm D call. Germline loops: CDR1 SEHNR, CDR2 FQNEAQ (reference sequence). Trimming took 1 base from V and 4 from J, leaving 5 bases between them. This CDR3 region has 12 residues. The CDR3 DNA is TGTGCCAGCAGCTTAGGTCGATACGAGCAGTACTTC. Protein product: CASSLGRYEQYF.

The V gene is TRBV29-1, the J gene TRBJ2-7, with 9 positions matching TRBD1. The CDR3 covers 15 residues. Germline values: CDR1 SQVTM, CDR2 ANQGSEA. Trimming at V came to 0 bases and at J to 5 bases, leaving 8 bases not matched to a gene. CDR3 in amino acids: CSVEDPGTGSHEQYF. CDR3 coding DNA: TGCAGCGTTGAAGACCCTGGGACAGGGAGCCACGAGCAGTACTTC.

The table lists this clone with a count of one. This sequence joins TRBV5-6 and TRBJ1-4, with 7 bases that match TRBD1. V trimming: 2 bases; J trimming: 3 bases; junction bases outside the gene matches: 7. Germline lookup yields CDR1 SGHDT and CDR2 YYEEEE. The CDR3 loop spans 16 amino acids. CDR3 sequence (DNA): TGTGCCAGCAGCTTAGGAAGCGGACAGGCTAATGAAAAACTGTTTTTT. This codes for CASSLGSGQANEKLFF.

The V call is TRBV19, the J call TRBJ2-1; D not certain. This CDR3 is 16 amino acids long. Germline values: CDR1 LNHDA, CDR2 SQIVND (reference sequence). The V end lost 1 base, the J end lost 3 bases, and 13 bases lay between the germline ends. CDR3 residues: CASSIGHTWGYNEQFF. CDR3 in DNA: TGTGCCAGTAGTATAGGGCACACTTGGGGCTACAATGAGCAGTTCTTC.

The rearrangement uses TRBV6-5 and TRBJ2-5; 9 nucleotides agree with TRBD2. Germline-derived CDR1 and CDR2 are MNHEY and SVGAGI. CDR3 length: 16 residues. The ends lost 0 bases at V and 2 bases at J; junction bases unmatched: 4. CDR3 sequence: CASSYSASGVQETQYF. The CDR3 nucleotides read TGTGCCAGCAGTTACTCAGCTAGCGGGGTGCAAGAGACCCAGTACTTC.

V and J are TRBV25-1 and TRBJ1-6; TRBD1 is a possible D gene (5 bases). The CDR3 is made up of 14 amino acids. Germline V gene sequence: CDR1 MGHDK, CDR2 SYGVNS. V shed 7 bases and J shed 5 bases, with 12 bases lying between them. The CDR3, as DNA: TGTGCCAGCAATGGGGCAGCTAATAATTCACCCCTCCACTTT. This encodes CASNGAANNSPLHF.

This chain joins TRBV27 and TRBJ2-2, with D maybe TRBD1 (7 bases). This CDR3 comprises 15 residues. Looked up from germline, CDR1 is MNHEY and CDR2 is SMNVEV (reference sequence). V lost 5 bases, J lost 5 bases, and 15 bases lay in between. The CDR3 sequence is CASSRDSRGTGELFF. For the CDR3, the DNA is TGTGCCAGCAGTCGGGACTCCAGGGGGACCGGGGAGCTGTTTTTT.

The genes are TRBV4-1 and TRBJ2-7; tentatively, D is TRBD2 (5 bases). The germline gives CDR1 MGHRA, CDR2 YSYEKL. V lost 4 bases to trimming and J lost 2 bases, with 9 bases between them. This CDR3 has 13 residues. CDR3 coding DNA: TGCGCCAGCAGCCGCGGGTTGACCTACGAGCAGTACTTC. This encodes CASSRGLTYEQYF.

This clone was recorded only once. CDR3 DNA: TGTGCCAGCAGCTTACGTGGGGGAGTTAGGGACACCGGGGAGCTGTTTTTT. Translated: CASSLRGGVRDTGELFF. This chain uses TRBV7-3 with TRBJ2-2; D is perhaps TRBD1 or TRBD2 (5 bases each). Germline lookup yields CDR1 SGHTA and CDR2 FQGTGA. The CDR3 contains 17 residues. Trimming left V 2 bases short and J 3 bases short, with 16 bases between.

The chain couples TRBV7-3 to TRBJ2-1, with 8 bases fitting TRBD2. There are 15 residues in the CDR3. CDR1 and CDR2 (germline): SGHTA, FQGTGA. The junction had 7 bases not matched to a gene; V was cut back by 5 bases and J by 4 bases. The CDR3, as DNA: TGTGCCAGCAGCGCAGGACTAGCTATGTACAATGAGCAGTTCTTC. Its protein is CASSAGLAMYNEQFF.

The J gene is TRBJ2-5, the V gene TRBV9; D ambiguous. This CDR3 region has 14 residues. The germline V and J ends were trimmed by 2 bases and 5 bases, with 13 bases remaining between them. Per the germline V gene, CDR1 is SGDLS and CDR2 is YYNGEE. DNA for the CDR3: TGTGCCAGCAGCGTGAATGCTCTTGGGGAGACCCAGTACTTC. Its protein product is CASSVNALGETQYF.

The chain uses TRBV11-3 and TRBJ2-3; no reliable D call. The CDR3 has 14 amino acids. The germline V gene encodes CDR1 SGHNT and CDR2 YENEEA. Trimming removed 5 bases from V and 2 bases from J, with 11 bases in between. DNA for the CDR3: TGTGCCAGCAGCCCAGGTCAGGCCACAGATACGCAGTATTTT. It specifies CASSPGQATDTQYF.

V usage is TRBV6-5 and J usage is TRBJ2-7; tentatively, D is TRBD2 (6 bases). This CDR3 comprises 15 residues. Germline lookup yields CDR1 MNHEY and CDR2 SVGAGI. Trimming removed 0 bases at V and 0 bases at J, with 9 bases between. The CDR3 DNA reads as TGTGCCAGCAGTTACTCGATTAGCGGCTCCTACGAGCAGTACTTC. This translates into CASSYSISGSYEQYF.

The V gene is TRBV7-3, the J gene TRBJ1-5; 7 nucleotides match TRBD1. This CDR3 contains 12 residues. The ends lost 5 bases at V and 7 bases at J; junction bases unmatched: 2. Per the germline V gene, CDR1 is SGHTA and CDR2 is FQGTGA. DNA for the CDR3: TGTGCCAGCAGCCCACAGGGGCAGCCCCAGCATTTT. This encodes CASSPQGQPQHF.

V gene TRBV6-5 combines with J gene TRBJ2-1; D may be TRBD1 (5 bases). With 5 bases removed from V and 8 bases from J, the gap between germline ends came to 19 bases. Germline lookup yields CDR1 MNHEY and CDR2 SVGAGI. This CDR3 contains 15 residues. CDR3 DNA: TGTGCCAGCAGTACCGATAGGGGCAAGGGCCATGAGCAGTTCTTC. Its translation is CASSTDRGKGHEQFF.

This clone was seen a few times. The chain is built from TRBV5-1 and TRBJ1-1; TRBD1 agrees at 8 bases. Germline V gene lookup returns CDR1 SGHRS and CDR2 YFSETQ. The length of the CDR3 is 14 residues. Trimming removed 4 bases from V and 0 bases from J; junction bases left unmatched: 2. The CDR3 sequence: CASSVDRVNTEAFF. CDR3 coding DNA: TGCGCCAGCAGCGTGGACAGGGTGAACACTGAAGCTTTCTTT.

The chain joins TRBV5-4 to TRBJ2-5; TRBD1 or TRBD2 may be the D gene (7 bases each). The CDR3 is 15 residues long. With 5 bases removed from V and 5 bases from J, the gap between germline ends came to 19 bases. Germline V gene sequence: CDR1 SGHNT, CDR2 YYREEE (reference sequence). The CDR3 reads CASRMGQGGGETQYF. In nucleotides, the CDR3 is TGTGCCAGCAGGATGGGGCAGGGGGGAGGGGAGACCCAGTACTTC. The whole variable domain, remainder taken from reference TRBV5-4 and TRBJ2-5, is ETGVTQSPTHLIKTRGQQVTLRCSSQSGHNTVSWYQQALGQGPQFIFQYYREEENGRGNFPPRFSGLQFPNYSSELNVNALELDDSALYLCASRMGQGGGETQYFGPGTRLLVL.

The chain joins TRBV6-5 to TRBJ1-5, with D hard to call. The germline V gene encodes CDR1 MNHEY and CDR2 SVGAGI. The CDR3 has 11 amino acids. Trimming took off 6 bases at V and 7 bases at J, with 7 bases between the two ends. Here the CDR3 DNA reads TGTGCCAGCAGCCCCGCCCAGCCCCAGCATTTT. Translation gives CASSPAQPQHF.

The J gene is TRBJ2-7, the V gene TRBV18; 9 positions agree with TRBD2. The CDR3 is 14 amino acids. With 3 bases clipped from V and 2 bases from J, the junction kept 2 bases outside the gene matches. CDR1 is KGHSH, CDR2 LQKENI, per germline. CDR3 sequence: CASSPGGGAYEQYF. The CDR3 DNA follows: TGTGCCAGCTCACCGGGCGGGGGGGCCTACGAGCAGTACTTC.

The chain carries TRBV7-8 and TRBJ2-1; TRBD2 matches 7 bases. V lost 5 bases, J lost 7 bases, and 11 bases stayed unmatched. CDR1 SGHVS and CDR2 FQNEAQ come from the germline V gene. The CDR3 spans 15 residues. The CDR3 bases are TGTGCCAGCAGCGCGAGGACTAGTACCGAAAATGAGCAGTTCTTC. Its translation: CASSARTSTENEQFF.